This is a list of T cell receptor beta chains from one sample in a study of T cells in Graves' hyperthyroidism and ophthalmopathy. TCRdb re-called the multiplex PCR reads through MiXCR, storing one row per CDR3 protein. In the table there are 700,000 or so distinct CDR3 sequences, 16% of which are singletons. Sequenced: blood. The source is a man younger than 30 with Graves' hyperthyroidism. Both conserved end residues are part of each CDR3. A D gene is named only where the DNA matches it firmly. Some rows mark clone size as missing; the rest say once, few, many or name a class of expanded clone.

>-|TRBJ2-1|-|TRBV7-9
CASSSFRAGPHEQFF
TGTGCCAGCAGCTCATTCCGCGCGGGGCCCCATGAGCAGTTCTTC
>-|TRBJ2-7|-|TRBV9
CASSPATGSPYEQYF
TGTGCCAGCAGCCCCGCTACAGGGTCCCCCTACGAGCAGTACTTC
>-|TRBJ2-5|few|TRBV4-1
CASSHPFERQETQYF
TGCGCCAGCAGCCATCCTTTTGAGCGCCAAGAGACCCAGTACTTC
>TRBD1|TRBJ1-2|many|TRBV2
CASNRPGTAYGYTF
TGTGCCAGCAACCGACCCGGGACAGCTTATGGCTACACCTTC
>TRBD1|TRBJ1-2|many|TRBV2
CASSGTGDFSGYTF
TGTGCCAGCAGCGGGACAGGGGATTTTAGTGGCTACACCTTC
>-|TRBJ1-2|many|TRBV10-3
CAITPTGGGYGYTF
TGTGCCATCACCCCGACAGGTGGAGGCTATGGCTACACCTTC
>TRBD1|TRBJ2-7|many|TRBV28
CASRGQGDYEQYF
TGTGCCAGCAGAGGACAGGGTGACTACGAGCAGTACTTC
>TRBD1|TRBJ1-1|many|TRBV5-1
CASEWTGGRGTEAFF
TGCGCCAGTGAATGGACAGGGGGGCGCGGCACTGAAGCTTTCTTT
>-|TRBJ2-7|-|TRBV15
CATSRDPSNSYEQYF
TGTGCCACCAGCAGAGATCCCAGCAACTCCTACGAGCAGTACTTC
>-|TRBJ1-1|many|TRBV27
CASKYVGATEAFF
TGTGCCAGCAAGTATGTGGGGGCCACTGAAGCTTTCTTT
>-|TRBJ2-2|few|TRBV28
CASSLRGGGGSRRAGELFF
TGTGCCAGCAGTCTTAGGGGAGGGGGCGGATCCCGGCGGGCCGGGGAGCTGTTTTTT
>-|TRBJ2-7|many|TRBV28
CATRQNYEQYF
TGTGCCACTAGACAGAACTACGAGCAGTACTTC
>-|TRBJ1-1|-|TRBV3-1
CASSISNTEASF
TGTGCCAGCTCCATATCGAACACTGAAGCTTCCTTT
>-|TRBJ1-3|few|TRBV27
CASSSLNAQGVSGNTIYF
TGTGCCAGCAGTTCTCTAAATGCACAGGGTGTCTCTGGAAACACCATATATTTT
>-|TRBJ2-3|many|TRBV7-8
CASSYDWEGDGATDTQYF
TGTGCCAGCAGCTATGACTGGGAAGGGGATGGGGCCACAGATACGCAGTATTTT
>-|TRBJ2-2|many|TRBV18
CASSPPGTGELFF
TGTGCCAGCAGCCCCCCGGGGACCGGGGAGCTGTTTTTT
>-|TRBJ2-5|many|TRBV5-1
CASSALGAGETQYF
TGCGCCAGCAGCGCCTTGGGGGCCGGAGAGACCCAGTACTTC
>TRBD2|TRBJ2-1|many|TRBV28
CASSLAGSSYNEQFF
TGTGCCAGCAGCCTAGCGGGAAGCTCCTACAATGAGCAGTTCTTC
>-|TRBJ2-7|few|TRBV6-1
CASRTGTTYEQYF
TGTGCCAGCAGAACCGGGACAACTTACGAGCAGTACTTC
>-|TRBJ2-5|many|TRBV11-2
CASSLAPYQETQYF
TGTGCCAGCAGCTTAGCGCCGTACCAAGAGACCCAGTACTTC
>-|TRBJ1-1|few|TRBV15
CATSPDGGDMNTEAFF
TGTGCCACCAGTCCCGATGGGGGAGACATGAACACTGAAGCTTTCTTT
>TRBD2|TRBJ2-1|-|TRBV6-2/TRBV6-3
CASSYTSGTSGYNEQFF
TGTGCCAGCAGTTATACATCCGGGACTAGCGGCTACAATGAGCAGTTCTTC
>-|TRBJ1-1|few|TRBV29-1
CSVAGKLRAEAFF
TGCAGCGTTGCCGGGAAGCTGAGAGCTGAAGCTTTCTTT
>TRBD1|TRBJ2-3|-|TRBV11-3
CASSYGDRYTDTQYF
TGTGCCAGCAGCTACGGGGACAGATACACAGATACGCAGTATTTT
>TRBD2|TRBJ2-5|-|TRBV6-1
CASSEGPSGNWETQYF
TGTGCCAGCAGTGAAGGCCCAAGCGGGAACTGGGAGACCCAGTACTTC
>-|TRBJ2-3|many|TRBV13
CASSSVGDTQYF
TGTGCCAGCAGCTCGGTCGGAGACACGCAGTATTTT
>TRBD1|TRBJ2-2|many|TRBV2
CASSAGQRNTGELFF
TGTGCCAGCAGTGCGGGACAGAGGAACACCGGGGAGCTGTTTTTT